This TCR beta chain was retrieved from a study of beta chain features in type 1 diabetes. Study results and caveats: Lower insertion and higher deletion counts appeared at VDJ junctions in type 1 diabetes patients.

cDNA synthesis used the whole RNA isolate, giving expressed TCRB sequences. Reads from naive, central memory and regulatory T cell samples averaged roughly 3.3 million. Clones were sequenced by immunoSEQ multiplex PCR, and TCRdb holds only the in-frame ones, with some missing. There are a few hundred thousand clones in the sample; approximately 16% occur only once, and roughly 0.017% lies in the top ten. To note about this clone: What it binds is not known.

V was clipped by 5 bases and J by 5 bases; unmatched bases: 8. CDR3 length equals 14 residues. Germline V gives CDR1 GTSNPN, CDR2 SVGIG (reference sequence). The V gene is TRBV30, the J gene TRBJ2-3, with 9 bases lining up with TRBD2. The receptor was derived from a woman younger than 35 in good health. The sequencing sample was made of naive CD4+ T cells from blood. Here the CDR3 DNA reads TGTGCCTGGCGAAGGGAGCGGGAGGAAGATACGCAGTATTTT. It translates to CAWRREREEDTQYF.